Shown below are 30 T cell receptor beta chains from a single sample sequenced in a study of cytomegalovirus exposure and HLA in healthy donors. PCR used 60 Vbeta primers and 13 Jbeta primers. TCRdb's copy holds only in-frame clones and misses some; the assay was immunoSEQ multiplex PCR. The sample has about 110,000 clones; about three quarters are singletons. The sequenced sample consisted of PBMCs. These receptors were obtained from a woman aged 25-40 years in good health and CMV-seronegative.

V gene TRBV13 combines with J gene TRBJ2-5; 8 bases line up with TRBD2. Germline loops: CDR1 PRHDT, CDR2 FYEKMQ (reference sequence). J was trimmed by 0 bases and V by 5 bases; bases with no gene match: 8. This CDR3 has 16 amino acids. This chain's CDR3 is CASSHAISGNQETQYF. The CDR3 coding sequence is TGTGCCAGCAGCCACGCTATTAGCGGGAACCAAGAGACCCAGTACTTC.

The CDR3 spells CATRPGGPADTQYF. CDR3 bases: TGTGCCACCAGACCTGGCGGGCCCGCAGATACGCAGTATTTT. This rearrangement joins TRBV15 to TRBJ2-3; weak D call: TRBD2 (5 bases). The CDR3 is 14 residues long. CDR1 LNHNV and CDR2 YYDKDF come from the germline V gene (reference sequence). V was cut by 6 bases and J by 4 bases, with 14 bases left in between.

CDR3 amino acids: CASSKVRRWDSPLHF. The CDR3 bases are TGTGCCAGTAGTAAGGTTAGGAGATGGGATTCACCCCTCCACTTT. The chain combines TRBV19 with TRBJ1-6, with D hard to call. This CDR3 spans 15 amino acids. Deletions cut 4 bases from V and 8 bases from J, with 15 bases between. The V gene's germline CDR1 is LNHDA and CDR2 SQIVND (reference sequence).

The chain employs TRBV12-5 and TRBJ1-4; D is unclear. The CDR3 spans 19 residues. Per germline, CDR1 LGHNT and CDR2 FRNRAP. Trimming took 9 bases from V and 0 from J, leaving 26 bases between them. CDR3 sequence: CARRRGHDRTNATNEKLFF. Written as DNA, the CDR3 is TGTGCTAGGCGCCGAGGGCACGATAGGACCAATGCAACTAATGAAAAACTGTTTTTT.

This clone was detected once. The CDR3: CASSQEFGLGNNEQFF. CDR3 DNA: TGCGCCAGCAGCCAAGAGTTTGGCCTAGGTAACAATGAGCAGTTCTTC. The chain uses TRBV4-3 and TRBJ2-1; no clear D gene. Germline CDR1 LGHNA, CDR2 YSLEER. V was clipped by 0 bases and J by 5 bases, with 14 bases between them. This CDR3 comprises 16 residues.

This chain links TRBV27 with TRBJ2-2; D is perhaps TRBD2 (5 bases). V lost 5 bases, J lost 4 bases, and 8 bases lay in between. Germline V gives CDR1 MNHEY, CDR2 SMNVEV (reference sequence). This CDR3 has 13 amino acids. The CDR3: CASSEGGTGELFF. The DNA of the CDR3 is TGTGCCAGCAGTGAGGGCGGCACCGGGGAGCTGTTTTTT.

The rearrangement uses TRBV6-5 and TRBJ1-1; D gene unclear. Trimming pared 6 bases from V and 1 base from J, leaving 12 bases between. This CDR3 is built from 14 residues. Looked up from germline, CDR1 is MNHEY and CDR2 is SVGAGI. The CDR3 bases are TGTGCCAGCAGATATAACACCCCGAACACTGAAGCTTTCTTT. Its protein product is CASRYNTPNTEAFF.

The J gene is TRBJ2-1, the V gene TRBV7-6, with a tentative D call TRBD1 (5 bases). Germline V gene data show CDR1 as SGHVS and CDR2 as FNYEAQ. Trimming left V 5 bases short and J 0 bases short, with 14 bases between. The CDR3 contains 16 residues. This CDR3 is CASSTRQIRSYNEQFF. CDR3 DNA sequence: TGTGCCAGCAGCACCAGACAGATACGCTCCTACAATGAGCAGTTCTTC.

This clone was seen a single time. The CDR3 DNA sequence: TGTGCCTGGAGAAGGACAGGGGGCTGGAACGAGCAGTACTTC. Amino acids: CAWRRTGGWNEQYF. The chain joins TRBV30 to TRBJ2-7; 11 nucleotides line up with TRBD1. Germline loops: CDR1 GTSNPN, CDR2 SVGIG (reference sequence). V dropped 3 bases and J dropped 5; count of bases not matched to a gene: 6. The CDR3 loop spans 14 amino acids.

Here the CDR3 reads CASSPTTGATEAFF. As DNA, the CDR3 is TGTGCCAGCAGCCCAACGACAGGGGCCACTGAAGCTTTCTTT. The chain links TRBV7-8 to TRBJ1-1; 8 bases align to TRBD1. The ends lost 5 bases at V and 4 bases at J; junction bases unmatched: 6. This CDR3 comprises 14 residues. Per germline, CDR1 SGHVS and CDR2 FQNEAQ. Combining the CDR3 with reference TRBV7-8 and TRBJ1-1 gives the whole variable domain GAGVSQSPRYKVAKRGQDVALRCDPISGHVSLFWYQQALGQGPEFLTYFQNEAQLDKSGLPSDRFFAERPEGSVSTLKIQRTQQEDSAVYLCASSPTTGATEAFFGQGTRLTVV.

The chain uses TRBV30 and TRBJ2-5; weak D call: TRBD1 (6 bases). The CDR3 loop spans 13 amino acids. The ends were cut back, 4 bases at V and 5 bases at J, with 14 bases in the middle. Germline assignment: CDR1 GTSNPN and CDR2 SVGIG (reference sequence). This CDR3 reads CAWTATGLETQYF. As DNA, the CDR3 is TGTGCCTGGACCGCCACAGGGCTGGAGACCCAGTACTTC.

V usage is TRBV6-4 and J usage is TRBJ2-7; weak D call: TRBD2 (5 bases). The CDR3 is 15 amino acids. Per the germline V gene, CDR1 is MRHNA and CDR2 is SNTAGT. V gave up 7 bases and J gave up 1 base, with 17 bases separating them. CDR3 loop: CASTAYNRESYEQYF. The CDR3 DNA follows: TGTGCCAGCACCGCTTACAACCGGGAATCCTACGAGCAGTACTTC.

This clone appeared once. The rearrangement links TRBV7-9 to TRBJ2-5; TRBD1 is a possible D gene (6 bases). The length of the CDR3 is 15 residues. Between the trimmed V and J ends, which lost 2 bases and 2 bases, there was a span of 12 bases. CDR1 and CDR2 (germline): SEHNR, FQNEAQ (reference sequence). The DNA of the CDR3 is TGTGCCAGCAGCTTAAGCACAGGGTCACAAGAGACCCAGTACTTC. The encoded protein is CASSLSTGSQETQYF.

The gene calls are TRBV6-5 and TRBJ2-7; 9 bases map to TRBD1. Germline CDR1 MNHEY, CDR2 SVGAGI. J lost 4 bases, V lost 6 bases, and 7 bases had no gene match. This CDR3 is built from 14 residues. The CDR3 loop reads CASSQDRGLYEQYF. Here the CDR3 DNA reads TGTGCCAGCAGCCAAGACAGGGGGTTGTACGAGCAGTACTTC.

This sequence joins TRBV1 and TRBJ2-5; the table's D call, TRBD2, has no DNA check behind it. TRBV1 is flagged as a pseudogene. The CDR3 consists of 14 residues. The CDR3 loop reads CTSSHGLARETQYF. The DNA for the CDR3 is TGCACCAGCAGCCATGGACTAGCTAGAGAGACCCAGTACTTC.

This chain connects TRBV9 to TRBJ1-1; D remains unclear. CDR1 is SGDLS and CDR2 is YYNGEE in the germline V gene. This CDR3 comprises 13 residues. V lost 1 base, J lost 1 base, and 5 bases lay in between. CDR3 protein: CASSVTANTEAFF. The CDR3 region has the DNA TGTGCCAGCAGCGTAACAGCGAACACTGAAGCTTTCTTT.

This CDR3 reads CASSYPGTGYTDTQYF. In nucleotides, the CDR3 is TGTGCCAGCAGTTACCCAGGGACAGGGTACACAGATACGCAGTATTTT. This chain joins TRBV6-6 and TRBJ2-3; TRBD1 agrees at 9 bases. CDR3 size: 16 residues. J lost 2 bases, V lost 2 bases, and 5 bases had no gene match. In germline, CDR1 is MNHNY, CDR2 SVGAGI (reference sequence).

CDR3 amino acids: CASSQEGLAGSSTDTQYF. CDR3 in DNA: TGCGCCAGCAGCCAAGAAGGACTAGCGGGATCCAGCACAGATACGCAGTATTTT. V and J are TRBV4-3 and TRBJ2-3; TRBD2 aligns across 12 bases. The CDR3 has 18 amino acids. J was trimmed by 0 bases and V by 0 bases; bases with no gene match: 4. Per the germline V gene, CDR1 is LGHNA and CDR2 is YSLEER.

V and J are TRBV6-6 and TRBJ1-1; D unresolved. The CDR3 extends over 13 amino acids. Germline lookup yields CDR1 MNHNY and CDR2 SVGAGI (reference sequence). Trimming stripped 1 base from V and 1 base from J, with 4 bases between. This CDR3 is CASSYYQNTEAFF. As DNA, the CDR3 is TGTGCCAGCAGTTACTATCAGAACACTGAAGCTTTCTTT.

This clone was detected a few times. This chain connects TRBV28 to TRBJ2-7; the match to TRBD2 covers 11 bases. The CDR3 covers 14 residues. J was trimmed by 6 bases and V by 5 bases; bases with no gene match: 6. Germline assignment: CDR1 MDHEN and CDR2 SYDVKM. The CDR3 protein is CASSPRSGRAEQYF. CDR3 coding DNA: TGTGCCAGCAGTCCCCGTAGCGGGAGGGCCGAGCAGTACTTC.

The chain recombines TRBV29-1 with TRBJ2-1, with 14 positions matching TRBD2. Germline CDR1 SQVTM, CDR2 ANQGSEA. The CDR3 is made up of 19 amino acids. V gave up 3 bases and J gave up 4 bases; unmatched junction bases: 14. As DNA, the CDR3 is TGCAGCGTTGACCCCAGGACTAGCGGGGGGCGGGAGACTTACAATGAGCAGTTCTTC. Translating it yields CSVDPRTSGGRETYNEQFF.

CDR3 residues: CASSQVAGGYQPQHF. In DNA, the CDR3 is TGCGCCAGCAGCCAAGTGGCAGGGGGCTATCAGCCCCAGCATTTT. The chain links TRBV4-1 to TRBJ1-5; 8 bases are shared with TRBD1. CDR1 and CDR2 (germline): MGHRA, YSYEKL. The CDR3 totals 15 residues. J lost 5 bases, V lost 1 base, and 4 bases had no gene match.

This clone was observed a few times. For the CDR3, the DNA is TGTGCCAGCAGGGGAGGGCAGCAGCTAGAAGCTTTCTTT. Protein: CASRGGQQLEAFF. The rearrangement links TRBV5-4 to TRBJ1-1; D unresolved. The CDR3 is made up of 13 amino acids. V shed 5 bases and J shed 8 bases, with 16 bases lying between them. The germline CDR1 and CDR2 sequences are SGHNT and YYREEE (reference sequence).

The genes are TRBV11-2 and TRBJ2-5; TRBD1 is a possible D gene (6 bases). Trimming removed 0 bases at V and 7 bases at J, with 9 bases between. Germline assignment: CDR1 SGHAT and CDR2 FQNNGV. The CDR3 loop spans 13 amino acids. The DNA of the CDR3 is TGTGCCAGCAGCTTAGAACAGGGTTTGACCCAGTACTTC. Amino acid sequence: CASSLEQGLTQYF.

The chain employs TRBV4-1 and TRBJ1-6; D remains ambiguous. This CDR3 is built from 18 residues. Per germline, CDR1 MGHRA and CDR2 YSYEKL. Trimming pared 0 bases from V and 0 bases from J, leaving 12 bases between. CDR3: CASSQELSGSSYNSPLHF. The DNA for the CDR3 is TGCGCCAGCAGCCAAGAATTGTCCGGGAGCTCCTATAATTCACCCCTCCACTTT.

The chain carries TRBV9 and TRBJ2-7; 11 bases line up with TRBD2. J gave up 0 bases and V 3 bases, and 2 bases lay outside the gene matches. Germline V gives CDR1 SGDLS, CDR2 YYNGEE. The CDR3 totals 15 residues. The CDR3 loop reads CASSAGTSGSYEQYF. The DNA of the CDR3 is TGTGCCAGCAGCGCGGGGACTAGCGGCTCCTACGAGCAGTACTTC.

The rearrangement uses TRBV7-2 and TRBJ1-6; D uncertain. Trimming stripped 5 bases from V and 0 bases from J, with 11 bases between. Germline assignment: CDR1 SGHTA and CDR2 FQGNSA. The CDR3 is 16 amino acids. The CDR3 region has the DNA TGTGCCAGCAGCCTAAGACAAAGCTCCTATAATTCACCCCTCCACTTT. Translation gives CASSLRQSSYNSPLHF.

The chain couples TRBV30 to TRBJ1-1, with a tentative D call TRBD1 (5 bases). Deletions cut 0 bases from V and 4 bases from J, with 9 bases between. CDR1 is GTSNPN and CDR2 is SVGIG in the germline V gene (reference sequence). The CDR3 sequence is 13 residues long. The CDR3 loop reads CAWSVDGGTEAFF. The DNA of the CDR3 is TGTGCCTGGAGTGTAGACGGGGGCACTGAAGCTTTCTTT.

The rearrangement uses TRBV29-1 and TRBJ2-3; TRBD1 might be the D (6 bases). Germline CDR1 and CDR2: SQVTM and ANQGSEA. The germline V and J ends were trimmed by 7 bases and 4 bases, with 15 bases remaining between them. This CDR3 has 13 amino acids. CDR3 sequence: CSGSQGSADTQYF. The CDR3 nucleotides read TGCAGCGGCTCTCAGGGGAGCGCAGATACGCAGTATTTT.

This clone came up once. This rearrangement joins TRBV30 to TRBJ1-2; no firm D call. Germline V gene lookup returns CDR1 GTSNPN and CDR2 SVGIG (reference sequence). Trimming stripped 1 base from V and 4 bases from J, with 13 bases between. The CDR3 consists of 14 residues. In nucleotides, the CDR3 is TGTGCCTGGAGTGGAGGATTAGGCCTCTATGGCTACACCTTC. Protein: CAWSGGLGLYGYTF.